This section outlines one TCR beta chain sequence together with its context. This sample is drawn from a study of preoperative IRX-2 immunotherapy in early breast cancer. Described treatment: preoperative locoregional IRX-2 cytokine immunotherapy. Preoperative locoregional IRX-2 cytokine immunotherapy was tested in the phase Ib source study. V gave up 0 bases and J gave up 0 bases, with 6 bases separating them. The CDR3 length is 15 residues. Per the germline V gene, CDR1 is KGHSH and CDR2 is LQKENI. The method was immunoSEQ multiplex PCR; TCRdb's version includes in-frame clones alone and lacks a portion of them. The data contain fewer than 35,000 clones, 85% to 90% of them seen just once; the ten biggest clones take up around 1.6%.

The clonotype comes from a human donor with breast cancer. The J gene is TRBJ1-3, the V gene TRBV18; D remains ambiguous. Material: tumor tissue, obtained after IRX-2 immunotherapy. CDR3 amino acids: CASSPPGFSGNTIYF. The CDR3 region has the DNA TGTGCCAGCTCACCACCGGGTTTCTCTGGAAACACCATATATTTT. The complete variable domain, with remaining parts taken from reference TRBV18 and TRBJ1-3, reads NAGVMQNPRHLVRRRGQEARLRCSPMKGHSHVYWYRQLPEEGLKFMVYLQKENIIDESGMPKERFSAEFPKEGPSILRIQQVVRGDSAAYFCASSPPGFSGNTIYFGEGSWLTVV.